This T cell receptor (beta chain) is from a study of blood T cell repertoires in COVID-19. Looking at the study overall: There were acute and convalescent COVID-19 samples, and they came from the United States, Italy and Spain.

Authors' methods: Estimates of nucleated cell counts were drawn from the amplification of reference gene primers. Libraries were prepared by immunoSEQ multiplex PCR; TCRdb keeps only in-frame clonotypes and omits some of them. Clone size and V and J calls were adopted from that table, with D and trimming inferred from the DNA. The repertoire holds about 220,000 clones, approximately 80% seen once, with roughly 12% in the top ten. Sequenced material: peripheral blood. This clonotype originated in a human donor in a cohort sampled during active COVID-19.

The CDR3 region has the DNA TGTGCCAGCAGCTTAAGTCAGGGGCGCCACAATGAGCAGTTCTTC. This encodes CASSLSQGRHNEQFF. The rearrangement uses TRBV7-2 and TRBJ2-1; TRBD1 is a possible D gene (6 bases). This CDR3 spans 15 amino acids. Germline assignment: CDR1 SGHTA and CDR2 FQGNSA. V lost 2 bases to trimming and J lost 5 bases, with 13 bases between them.